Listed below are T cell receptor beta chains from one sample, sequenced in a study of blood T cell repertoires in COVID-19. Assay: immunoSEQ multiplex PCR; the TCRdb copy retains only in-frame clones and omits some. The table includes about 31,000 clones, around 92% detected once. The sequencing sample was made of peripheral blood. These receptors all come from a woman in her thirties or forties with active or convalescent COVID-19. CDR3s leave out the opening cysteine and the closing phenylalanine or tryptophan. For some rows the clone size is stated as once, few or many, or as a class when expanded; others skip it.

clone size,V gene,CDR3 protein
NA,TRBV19,ASSSDYGYT
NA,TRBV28,ASQRAPSGANVLT
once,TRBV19,ASMGQVNTEAF
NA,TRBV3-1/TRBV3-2,ASSQGRASYT
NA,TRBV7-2,ASSRTSGRETQY
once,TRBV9,ASSVGTGNIQY
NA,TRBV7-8,ASSLGGGSNTGELF
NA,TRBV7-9,ASSPRQGAETQY
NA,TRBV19,ASTPGQGNYGYT
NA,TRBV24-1,ATSDPTSGAYEQY
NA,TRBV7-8,ASSLGQGGDEQY
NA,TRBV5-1,ASSAGTARNNSPLH
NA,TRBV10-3,AITPTEISYEQY
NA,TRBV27,ASRGWGQGSDGYT
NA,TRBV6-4,ASRPGTGLYGYT
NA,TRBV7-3,ASSLRTGAEQY
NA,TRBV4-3,ASSQQQGYYGYT
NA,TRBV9,ASSMGQGYEQY
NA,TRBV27,ASSLRWTSGGPAVGQY
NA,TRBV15,ATSGRTGGKETQY
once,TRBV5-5,ASSLSTAPVTSYEQY
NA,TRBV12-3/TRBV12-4,ASSLSQGQPQH
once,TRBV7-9,ASSSTENYGYT
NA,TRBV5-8,ASSLKGLAGGSSYNEQF
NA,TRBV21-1,ATKRGGGVTYEQY
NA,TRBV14,ASSQQGRTASYEQY
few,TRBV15,ATSPSSYEQY
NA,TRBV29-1,SVRLAGGDTDTQY
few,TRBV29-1,SVVSRVSEAF
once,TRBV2,ASTPGQTNQPQH
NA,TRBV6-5,ASSQTGPTDEKLF
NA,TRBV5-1,ASSLSGGNYNEQF
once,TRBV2,ASSGGRASGNQPQH
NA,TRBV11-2,ASSLDLMGENTGELF
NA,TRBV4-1,ASSQADRGFPPYEQY
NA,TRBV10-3,AISESWTGALNTEAF
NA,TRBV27,ASSFRAGFGGYT
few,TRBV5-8,ASSLANTAGFNQPQH
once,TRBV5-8,ASSQVGLAGATPYNEQF
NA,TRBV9,ASSAVNSHSPLH
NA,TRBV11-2,ASSFNLRWRDGYTEAF
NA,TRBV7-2,ASRPQTGFGYT
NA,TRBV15,ATSRNRGLAETQY
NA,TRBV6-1,ASSEPSAGGIYEQY
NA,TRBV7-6,ASSYGQGNTGELF
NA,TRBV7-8,ASSSNSIWYQETQY
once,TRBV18,ASSPSPRLAGSTDTQY
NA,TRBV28,ASSPRGWPLAKNIQY
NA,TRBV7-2,ASSSGQIYEQY
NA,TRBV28,ASSLFYRDPNQPQH
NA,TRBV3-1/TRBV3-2,ASSPKRAGLARGTDTQY
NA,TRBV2,ASSPQGSYEQY